The rows below give T cell receptor beta chains drawn from one sample of a study of identical twins. TCRdb ran MiXCR on the 5' RACE reads and lists one entry per CDR3 protein. The sample has 500,000 to 650,000 distinct CDR3 sequences, 7% to 7.5% seen once; the top ten hold roughly 1.6%. Separately, the same data were catalogued under a study of yellow fever vaccine responses in identical twins.

The specimen sequenced was PBMCs. These receptors originate from a woman under 30 in good health. The CDR3 runs from the conserved cysteine through the conserved F or W. Each record gives: V gene, D gene, clone size, J gene, CDR3 protein, CDR3 DNA. The D gene is left open where the match is weak. Clone size appears in some rows only: once, few, many, or a class for an expanded clone.

>TRBV11-2|-|few|TRBJ1-2
CASSLVVGWIRGYTF
TGTGCCAGCAGCTTAGTGGTTGGGTGGATCCGCGGCTACACCTTC
>TRBV27|-|-|TRBJ1-2
CASSNQGYGYTF
TGTGCCAGCAGCAACCAGGGTTATGGCTACACCTTC
>TRBV7-9|-|few|TRBJ2-1
CASSRGELAQDYNEQFF
TGTGCCAGCAGCCGAGGGGAACTAGCCCAGGACTACAATGAGCAGTTCTTC
>TRBV6-2/TRBV6-3|-|few|TRBJ2-2
CASSYSTTLGSWGTGELFF
TGTGCCAGCAGTTACTCCACAACCCTGGGGAGTTGGGGCACCGGGGAGCTGTTTTTT
>TRBV7-2|TRBD2|few|TRBJ2-1
CASSPSLLAGPYNEQFF
TGTGCCAGCAGCCCCAGTCTCCTAGCGGGGCCCTACAATGAGCAGTTCTTC
>TRBV29-1|-|few|TRBJ2-5
CSVGESPETQYF
TGCAGCGTTGGGGAGAGTCCAGAGACCCAGTACTTC
>TRBV19|-|-|TRBJ1-5
CASKRGYSNQPQHF
TGTGCCAGTAAAAGGGGCTATAGCAATCAGCCCCAGCATTTT
>TRBV18|-|many|TRBJ2-1
CASSPPVKANNEQFF
TGTGCCAGCTCACCACCTGTTAAAGCGAACAATGAGCAGTTCTTC
>TRBV29-1|TRBD1|few|TRBJ2-1
CSVEWWTGSYNEQFF
TGCAGCGTTGAATGGTGGACAGGGAGTTACAATGAGCAGTTCTTC
>TRBV2|-|-|TRBJ2-7
CASSEAVLVGEQYF
TGTGCCAGCAGTGAAGCGGTTCTAGTGGGTGAGCAGTACTTC
>TRBV12-3/TRBV12-4|-|many|TRBJ1-1
CASSRDGAEAFF
TGTGCCAGCAGTCGTGATGGCGCTGAAGCTTTCTTT
>TRBV14|-|many|TRBJ2-3
CASSQEGRLGARAQYF
TGTGCCAGCAGCCAAGAGGGAAGGCTGGGGGCGAGGGCGCAGTATTTT